The 23 T cell receptor beta chains below all came from one sample that was sequenced in a study of PD-1 blockade in classical Hodgkin lymphoma. The data were produced by immunoSEQ multiplex PCR, yet TCRdb's version contains in-frame clones alone and is incomplete. The table shows about 30,000 clones, with around 80% occurring only once. Time point defined: cycle 4 day 1 (C4D1), after less than seven weeks of nivolumab. Relapse was seen in all patients after autologous stem cell transplantation, and brentuximab vedotin exposure was variable. Material: peripheral blood mononuclear cells (PBMCs), obtained before the fourth cycle of nivolumab. These receptors were obtained from a human donor with classical Hodgkin lymphoma.

The chain has TRBV11-2 and TRBJ1-4; maybe TRBD1 (5 bases). The CDR3 totals 15 residues. Between the trimmed V and J ends, which lost 2 bases and 8 bases, there was a span of 15 bases. The V gene's germline CDR1 is SGHAT and CDR2 FQNNGV. CDR3 DNA: TGTGCCAGCAGCTTATGGGACGGATTCAACGAAAAACTGTTTTTT. Translation: CASSLWDGFNEKLFF.

This chain uses TRBV19 with TRBJ1-2; a weak D match, TRBD1 (5 bases). CDR1 is LNHDA and CDR2 is SQIVND in the germline V gene (reference sequence). There are 17 residues in the CDR3. V shed 6 bases and J shed 8 bases, with 28 bases lying between them. The CDR3 loop is CASSPTWGGQTARGYTF. The CDR3 coding sequence is TGTGCCAGTAGCCCTACCTGGGGCGGTCAGACAGCTAGGGGCTACACCTTC.

CDR3 in DNA: TGCGCCAGCAGCCCTGTCGGGGGGCCTAACTATGGCTACACCTTC. This sequence encodes CASSPVGGPNYGYTF. The chain combines TRBV5-1 with TRBJ1-2; D might be TRBD1 (6 bases). CDR3 length equals 15 residues. Germline V gene data show CDR1 as SGHRS and CDR2 as YFSETQ. With 4 bases removed from V and 0 bases from J, the gap between germline ends came to 13 bases.

The chain couples TRBV28 to TRBJ2-5; D is undetermined. The J call may be in error: the DNA end matches TRBJ2-7 better. CDR3 length equals 15 residues. Germline V gene sequence: CDR1 MDHEN, CDR2 SYDVKM. DNA for the CDR3: TGTGCCAGCAGTTCTTCCTCAATAGGGCTCTACGAGCAGTACTTC. Amino acids: CASSSSSIGLYEQYF.

The rearrangement uses TRBV5-6 and TRBJ1-1; no clear D gene. Germline CDR1 SGHDT, CDR2 YYEEEE. The CDR3 consists of 14 residues. Trimming cost V 5 bases and J 0 bases, with 11 bases left between them. In DNA form, the CDR3 reads TGTGCCAGCAGTTACTCGGGGATGAACACTGAAGCTTTCTTT. Its translation: CASSYSGMNTEAFF. The whole variable domain, remainder taken from reference TRBV5-6 and TRBJ1-1, is DAGVTQSPTHLIKTRGQQVTLRCSPKSGHDTVSWYQQALGQGPQFIFQYYEEEERQRGNFPDRFSGHQFPNYSSELNVNALLLGDSALYLCASSYSGMNTEAFFGQGTRLTVV.

The chain recombines TRBV7-9 with TRBJ2-1; TRBD2 agrees at 13 bases. This CDR3 has 17 amino acids. Unmatched junction bases numbered 12, after V lost 6 bases and J lost 7 bases. Germline values: CDR1 SEHNR, CDR2 FQNEAQ (reference sequence). The CDR3 spells CASSNTNGTSGVNEQFF. In DNA form, the CDR3 reads TGTGCCAGCAGTAATACCAACGGGACTAGCGGGGTTAATGAGCAGTTCTTC.

The chain uses TRBV4-1 and TRBJ1-1, with 8 bases that match TRBD1. Trimming at V came to 5 bases and at J to 2 bases, leaving 7 bases not matched to a gene. This CDR3 is 15 amino acids long. Per germline, CDR1 MGHRA and CDR2 YSYEKL. The CDR3 is CASSLGDRGNTEAFF. The CDR3 region has the DNA TGCGCCAGCAGCTTGGGCGACAGGGGAAACACTGAAGCTTTCTTT.

The V call is TRBV10-3, the J call TRBJ1-2; 8 bases line up with TRBD1. Trimming removed 4 bases from V and 8 bases from J; junction bases left unmatched: 12. The V gene's germline CDR1 is ENHRY and CDR2 SYGVKD. The CDR3 has 15 amino acids. In DNA, the CDR3 is TGTGCCATCAGTGTCGAGTCCCAGGGGGCGCGGGGCTACACCTTC. This encodes CAISVESQGARGYTF.

CDR3 loop: CASSLRGPDTQYF. CDR3 sequence (DNA): TGTGCCAGCAGCTTGAGGGGGCCAGATACGCAGTATTTT. The genes are TRBV5-4 and TRBJ2-3; TRBD1 matches 7 bases. The CDR3 has 13 amino acids. The germline gives CDR1 SGHNT, CDR2 YYREEE (reference sequence). With 1 base clipped from V and 4 bases from J, the junction kept 0 bases outside the gene matches.

This clone appeared a few times. The rearrangement joins TRBV27 to TRBJ1-2; D may be TRBD1 (5 bases). This CDR3 has 12 amino acids. Trimming removed 8 bases at V and 4 bases at J, with 11 bases between. Germline-derived CDR1 and CDR2 are MNHEY and SMNVEV (reference sequence). The CDR3 loop reads CASGRRGYGYTF. CDR3 sequence (DNA): TGTGCCAGCGGGAGGAGGGGCTATGGCTACACCTTC.

The V and J genes are TRBV6-5 and TRBJ2-7; no definite D call. Trimming removed 2 bases at V and 3 bases at J, with 11 bases between. CDR1 and CDR2 from the germline V gene are MNHEY and SVGAGI. CDR3 length: 14 amino acids. The CDR3 DNA follows: TGTGCCAGCAGTTACGGTGCAGAGAGCTACGAGCAGTACTTC. This encodes CASSYGAESYEQYF.

The rearrangement uses TRBV4-2 and TRBJ2-3; 11 positions match TRBD2. CDR3 length: 18 amino acids. V lost 1 base and J lost 0; bases outside the gene matches: 6. In germline, CDR1 is LGHNA, CDR2 YNFKEQ. The CDR3 loop is CASSQAVSGGDSTDTQYF. The CDR3 DNA reads TGTGCCAGCAGCCAAGCGGTTAGCGGGGGGGATAGCACAGATACGCAGTATTTT.

This chain connects TRBV14 to TRBJ1-1; TRBD1 is a possible D gene (5 bases). CDR3 length equals 14 residues. Trimming cost V 1 base and J 8 bases, with 14 bases left between them. CDR1 and CDR2 from the germline V gene are SGHDN and FVKESK. DNA for the CDR3: TGTGCCAGCAGCCAAGCCCCGACAGTTACAGAAGCTTTCTTT. Protein sequence: CASSQAPTVTEAFF.

This rearrangement joins TRBV27 to TRBJ2-5; D could derive from TRBD1 or TRBD2 (6 bases each). The V end was cut by 6 bases, the J end by 9 bases, with 17 bases between. Germline CDR1 and CDR2: MNHEY and SMNVEV (reference sequence). The CDR3 runs to 13 residues. CDR3 loop: CASSLAGPGAQYF. In DNA, the CDR3 is TGTGCCAGCAGCTTGGCGGGACCAGGGGCCCAGTACTTC.

Notes on this clone: Other DNA sequences from this sample encode an identical CDR3 as well. This chain links TRBV30 with TRBJ1-3; 7 bases line up with TRBD1. With 5 bases clipped from V and 2 bases from J, the junction kept 0 bases outside the gene matches. The CDR3 covers 12 residues. Per the germline V gene, CDR1 is GTSNPN and CDR2 is SVGIG (reference sequence). In DNA, the CDR3 is TGTGCCTGGGACAGGGCTGGAAACACCATATATTTT. As protein: CAWDRAGNTIYF.

This clone was seen only once. The V and J genes are TRBV10-3 and TRBJ1-3, with 8 bases that match TRBD1. The CDR3 consists of 16 residues. Germline V gene sequence: CDR1 ENHRY, CDR2 SYGVKD. Unmatched junction bases numbered 4, after V lost 0 bases and J lost 3 bases. The CDR3 loop is CAISESSGGIGNTIYF. The CDR3, as DNA: TGTGCCATCAGTGAGTCGTCAGGGGGCATTGGAAACACCATATATTTT.

The chain links TRBV5-6 to TRBJ2-5; D may correspond to TRBD1 or TRBD2 (5 bases each). V was trimmed by 3 bases and J by 1 base, leaving 16 bases between them. The CDR3 consists of 16 residues. Germline V CDR1 and CDR2: SGHDT, YYEEEE. The CDR3 here is CASSYTGTFLQETQYF. The CDR3, as DNA: TGTGCCAGCAGCTATACCGGGACCTTTCTCCAAGAGACCCAGTACTTC.

This rearrangement joins TRBV5-4 to TRBJ2-5; D remains unclear. Germline V gene sequence: CDR1 SGHNT, CDR2 YYREEE (reference sequence). The CDR3 loop spans 13 amino acids. The V end was cut by 3 bases, the J end by 0 bases, with 6 bases between. The CDR3: CASSSGYQETQYF. The CDR3 DNA sequence: TGTGCCAGCAGCTCCGGGTACCAAGAGACCCAGTACTTC.

The chain couples TRBV30 to TRBJ1-6; unclear D gene. The CDR3 runs to 14 residues. Trimming took 2 bases from V and 7 from J, leaving 12 bases between them. CDR1 and CDR2 from the germline V gene are GTSNPN and SVGIG (reference sequence). This chain's CDR3 is CAWSPDPFNSPLHF. CDR3 in DNA: TGTGCCTGGAGTCCGGATCCCTTCAATTCACCCCTCCACTTT.

This clone was recorded once. This chain joins TRBV7-3 and TRBJ2-1, with 7 nucleotides matching TRBD1. The CDR3 covers 14 residues. J was trimmed by 6 bases and V by 5 bases; bases with no gene match: 7. The germline CDR1 and CDR2 sequences are SGHTA and FQGTGA. CDR3: CASSPMTGSNEQFF. The CDR3 nucleotides are TGTGCCAGCAGCCCCATGACAGGGTCCAATGAGCAGTTCTTC. The full variable domain, completed using reference TRBV7-3 and TRBJ2-1, is GAGVSQTPSNKVTEKGKYVELRCDPISGHTALYWYRQSLGQGPEFLIYFQGTGAADDSGLPNDRFFAVRPEGSVSTLKIQRTERGDSAVYLCASSPMTGSNEQFFGPGTRLTVL.

The chain combines TRBV4-2 with TRBJ2-7; TRBD1 is a possible D gene (5 bases). The CDR3 extends over 14 amino acids. V dropped 4 bases and J dropped 3 bases, with 13 bases sitting between them. The germline V gene has CDR1 LGHNA and CDR2 YNFKEQ. CDR3 DNA: TGTGCCAGCAGCCCCAGGGTATTAGGCTACGAGCAGTACTTC. Its translation is CASSPRVLGYEQYF.

CDR3 bases: TGTGCCACCAAACGGGGGAACACTGAAGCTTTCTTT. Protein sequence: CATKRGNTEAFF. The chain uses TRBV6-5 and TRBJ1-1; D gene unclear. Germline V gene lookup returns CDR1 MNHEY and CDR2 SVGAGI. Between the trimmed V and J ends, which lost 10 bases and 1 base, there was a span of 10 bases. The CDR3 spans 12 residues.

This clone was seen only a few times. Written as DNA, the CDR3 is TGTGCCAGCAGCTTAGGTCTGGGACTAGCGGGGGTCACAGATACGCAGTATTTT. Translated: CASSLGLGLAGVTDTQYF. The chain uses TRBV7-3 and TRBJ2-3; 14 bases map to TRBD2. The CDR3 runs 18 residues. CDR1 is SGHTA, CDR2 FQGTGA, per germline. The V gene end was trimmed by 2 bases and the J gene end by 2 bases; junction bases not matched to a gene: 6.